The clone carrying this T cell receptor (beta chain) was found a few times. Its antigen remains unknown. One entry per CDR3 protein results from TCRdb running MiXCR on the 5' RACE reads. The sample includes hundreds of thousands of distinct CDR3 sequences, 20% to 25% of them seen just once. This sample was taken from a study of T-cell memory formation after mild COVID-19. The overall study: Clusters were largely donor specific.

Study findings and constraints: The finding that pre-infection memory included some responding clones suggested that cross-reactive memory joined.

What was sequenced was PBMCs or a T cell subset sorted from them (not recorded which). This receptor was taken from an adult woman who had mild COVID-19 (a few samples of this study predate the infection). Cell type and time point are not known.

CDR3 DNA sequence: TGTGCCACCCTGGGCACCGGGGAGCTGTTTTTT. It codes for CATLGTGELFF. The J gene is TRBJ2-2, the V gene TRBV12-3 or TRBV12-4; no reliable D call. V dropped 10 bases and J dropped 4 bases, with 7 bases sitting between them. The CDR3 has 11 residues.